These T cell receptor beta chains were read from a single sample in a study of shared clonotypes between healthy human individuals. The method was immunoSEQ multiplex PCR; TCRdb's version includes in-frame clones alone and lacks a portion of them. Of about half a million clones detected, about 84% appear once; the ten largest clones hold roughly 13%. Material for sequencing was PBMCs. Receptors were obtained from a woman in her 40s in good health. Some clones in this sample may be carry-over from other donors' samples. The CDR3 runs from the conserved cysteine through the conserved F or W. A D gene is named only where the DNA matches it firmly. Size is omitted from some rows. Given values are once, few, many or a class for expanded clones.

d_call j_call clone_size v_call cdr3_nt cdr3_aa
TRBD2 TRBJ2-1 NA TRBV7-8 TGTGCTGTCCTAGCGGGAGAACAATATGAGCAGTTCTTC CAVLAGEQYEQFF
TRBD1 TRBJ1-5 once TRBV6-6 TGTGCCAGCAGACTGACAGGGGATCAGCCCCAGCATTTT CASRLTGDQPQHF
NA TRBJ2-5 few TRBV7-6 TGTGCCAGCAGCTTACAATCGGGAGCAGAGACCCAGTACTTC CASSLQSGAETQYF
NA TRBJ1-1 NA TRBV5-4 TGTGCCAGCAGCAGCGGACCGAACACTGAAGCTTTCTTT CASSSGPNTEAFF
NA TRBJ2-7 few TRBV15 TGTGCCACCAGCAGAGATACGGGCGGGGCCTACGAGCAGTACTTC CATSRDTGGAYEQYF
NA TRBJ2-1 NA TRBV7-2 TGTGCCAGCAGCTTAGCTGGGGGAGAGTACTACAATGAGCAGTTCTTC CASSLAGGEYYNEQFF
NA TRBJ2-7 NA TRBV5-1 TGCGCCAGCAGCTTGTCAGGGGTGATTGGATTGTACGAGCAGTACTTC CASSLSGVIGLYEQYF
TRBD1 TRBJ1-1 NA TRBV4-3 TGCGCCAGCAGCCACCCGACAGGGTTGGGCACTGAAGCTTTCTTT CASSHPTGLGTEAFF
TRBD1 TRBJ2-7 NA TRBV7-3 TGTGCCAGCAGCTTAGCCCCGGGACAGGGACAGTACTTC CASSLAPGQGQYF
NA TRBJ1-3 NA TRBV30 TGTGCCTGGAGTGTAGGGGGCTCTGGAAACACCATATATTTT CAWSVGGSGNTIYF
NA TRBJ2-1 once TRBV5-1 TGCGCCAGCAGCGGAACAGGGTTGCGTTACAATGAGCAGTTCTTC CASSGTGLRYNEQFF
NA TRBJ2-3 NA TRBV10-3 TGTGCCATCAGTGAGACAAATATCCCCACAGATACGCAGTATTTT CAISETNIPTDTQYF
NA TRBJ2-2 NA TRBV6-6 TGTGCCAGCGAAAAGGGAAGCACCGGGGAGCTGTTTTTT CASEKGSTGELFF
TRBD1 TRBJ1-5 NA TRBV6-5 TGTGCCAGCAAGCGGGACAGATTTTTAAATCGGCCCCAGCATTTT CASKRDRFLNRPQHF
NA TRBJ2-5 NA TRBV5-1 TGCGCCAGCAGCTTGCAACCTACCCAAGAGACCCAGTACTTC CASSLQPTQETQYF
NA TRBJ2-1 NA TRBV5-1 TGCGCCAGCAGCTTGGGAGCGGGTGGTGAGCAGTTCTTC CASSLGAGGEQFF
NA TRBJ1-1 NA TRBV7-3 TGTGCCAGCAGCCTCGGAGACGGGAACACTGAAGCTTTCTTT CASSLGDGNTEAFF
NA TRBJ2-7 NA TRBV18 TGTGCCAGCTCACCACTTGGGGAGTACGAGCAGTACTTC CASSPLGEYEQYF
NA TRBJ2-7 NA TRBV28 TGTGCCAGCAGTTCCCCCCAGGTGGACTACGAGCAGTACTTC CASSSPQVDYEQYF
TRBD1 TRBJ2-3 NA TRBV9 TGTGCCAGCAGTGCTAGGACAGGGGGCACAGATACGCAGTATTTT CASSARTGGTDTQYF
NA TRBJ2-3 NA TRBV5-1 TGCGCCAGCAGCTCCCCTTTCGGGAGAGCTACAGATACGCAGTATTTT CASSSPFGRATDTQYF
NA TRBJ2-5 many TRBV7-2 TGTGCCAGCAGCCAAGAGACCCAGTACTTC CASSQETQYF
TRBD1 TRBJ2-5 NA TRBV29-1 TGCAGCTCGGCCCCACAGGGGACAGAGACCCAGTACTTC CSSAPQGTETQYF
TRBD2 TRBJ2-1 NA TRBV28 TGTGCCAGCAGTGTGACTAGCAGTGAGCAGTTCTTC CASSVTSSEQFF
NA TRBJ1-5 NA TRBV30 TGTGCCTGGAGTTTGTCTTTGAATCAGCCCCAGCATTTT CAWSLSLNQPQHF
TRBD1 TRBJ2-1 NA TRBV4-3 TGCGCCAGCAGCCACGACACAGGGGGCTGGGTGAATGAGCAGTTCTTC CASSHDTGGWVNEQFF
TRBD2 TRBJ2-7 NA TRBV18 TGTGCCAGCTCACAAGGGGCTAGCGGGTATTTCTACGAGCAGTACTTC CASSQGASGYFYEQYF
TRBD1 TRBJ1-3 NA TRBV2 TGTGCCAACACCGGGACAGTGTCCTCTGGAAACACCATATATTTT CANTGTVSSGNTIYF
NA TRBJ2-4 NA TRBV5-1 TGCGCCAGCAGCCCGACCCTGCGACTAGCCAAAAACATTCAGTACTTC CASSPTLRLAKNIQYF
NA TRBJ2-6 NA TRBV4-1 TGCGCCAGCAGCCAAGCGGGGCTTCCTGGGGCCAACGTCCTGACTTTC CASSQAGLPGANVLTF
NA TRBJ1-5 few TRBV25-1 TGTGCCACCTCCTACAGGACCAATCAGCCCCAGCATTTT CATSYRTNQPQHF
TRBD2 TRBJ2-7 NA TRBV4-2 TGTGCCAGCAGCCCCGGGACTAGCGGTCACTACGAGCAGTACTTC CASSPGTSGHYEQYF
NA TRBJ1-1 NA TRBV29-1 TGCAGCGTTTCCGGCACTGAAGCTTTCTTT CSVSGTEAFF
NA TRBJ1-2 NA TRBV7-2 TGTGCCAGCAGCCCGACCAGGGCAGGGGCTGAGGCCTATGGCTACACCTTC CASSPTRAGAEAYGYTF
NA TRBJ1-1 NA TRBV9 TGTGCCAGCAGCATCACCGGGACGGATAATGAAGCTTTCTTT CASSITGTDNEAFF
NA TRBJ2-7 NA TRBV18 TGTGCCAGCTCTAATTTCTCAGCCTCCTACGAGCAGTACTTC CASSNFSASYEQYF
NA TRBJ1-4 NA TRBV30 TGTGCCTGGAGTCCGACTTCACCTGAAAAACTGTTTTTT CAWSPTSPEKLFF
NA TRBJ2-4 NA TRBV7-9 TGTGCCAGCAGCTTAGGGCCGGGGAAAAACATTCAGTACTTC CASSLGPGKNIQYF
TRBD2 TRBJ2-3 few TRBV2 TGTGCCAGCAGTGAAACGCCGCGGGGGGCGCAGTATTTT CASSETPRGAQYF
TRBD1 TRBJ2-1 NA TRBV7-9 TGTGCCAGCAGCCGGACAGGAGGCCCCTACAATGAGCAGTTCTTC CASSRTGGPYNEQFF
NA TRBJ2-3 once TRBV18 TGTGCCAGCTCACCGCTAGGACCCCCCACAGATACGCAGTATTTT CASSPLGPPTDTQYF
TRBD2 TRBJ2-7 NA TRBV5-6 TGTGCCAGCAGCTTGGGTGGCGTCGGGGGGAACCCCTACGAGCAGTACTTC CASSLGGVGGNPYEQYF
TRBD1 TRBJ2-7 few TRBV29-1 TGCAGCGTTGAGGACAGGGGAAGCTCCTACGAGCAGTACTTC CSVEDRGSSYEQYF
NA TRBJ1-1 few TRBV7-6 TGTGCCAGCAGCTTATCCTCAAACACTGAAGCTTTCTTT CASSLSSNTEAFF
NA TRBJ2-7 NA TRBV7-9 TGTGCCAGCAGCCCACCCGGCTCCGGGGAGCAGTACTTC CASSPPGSGEQYF
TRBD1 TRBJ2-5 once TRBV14 TGTGCCAGCAGCTTCAACAGGGGACAAGAGACCCAGTACTTC CASSFNRGQETQYF
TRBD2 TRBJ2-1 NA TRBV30 TGTGCCTGGAGTTGGGTCGGGAGGACCTACAATGAGCAGTTCTTC CAWSWVGRTYNEQFF
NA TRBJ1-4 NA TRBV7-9 TGTGCCAGCACCGGCGGACAAGGGACTGAAAAACTGTTTTTT CASTGGQGTEKLFF
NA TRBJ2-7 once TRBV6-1 TGTGCCAGCAGTGTCCAGACAGGACCCTCCTACGAGCAGTACTTC CASSVQTGPSYEQYF
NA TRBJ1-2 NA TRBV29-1 TGCAGCGTTGAGGCAGGGAACTATGGCTACACCTTC CSVEAGNYGYTF
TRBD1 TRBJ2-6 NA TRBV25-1 TGTGCCGCTGGGGGACAGTTTAACTCTGGGGCCAACGTCCTGACTTTC CAAGGQFNSGANVLTF
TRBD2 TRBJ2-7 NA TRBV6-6 TGTGCCAGCAGTTCCCCAGCAACTAGCGGAACCTACGAGCAGTACTTC CASSSPATSGTYEQYF
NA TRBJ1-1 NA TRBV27 TGTGCCAGCAGTTCGTGGGTCAGAAACACTGAAGCTTTCTTT CASSSWVRNTEAFF
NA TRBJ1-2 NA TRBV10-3 TGTGCCATCAGTGAGTCGGAGGCCTATGGCTACACCTTC CAISESEAYGYTF
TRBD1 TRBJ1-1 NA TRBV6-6 TGTGCCAGCAGTCGAGGACAGGCCACCCCCACTGAAGCTTTCTTT CASSRGQATPTEAFF
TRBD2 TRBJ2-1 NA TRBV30 TGTGCCTGGGGACTAGCGGGAGTAGTTAATGAGCAGTTCTTC CAWGLAGVVNEQFF
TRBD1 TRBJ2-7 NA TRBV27 TGTGCCAGCAGTACAGGGACAGGACGGTACGAGCAGTACTTC CASSTGTGRYEQYF
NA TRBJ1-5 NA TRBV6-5 TGTGCCAGCAGTCCTTCTCGAAGCAATCAGCCCCAGCATTTT CASSPSRSNQPQHF
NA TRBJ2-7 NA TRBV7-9 TGTGCCAGCAGCCGCCTGTCGACTTCGGATGAGCAGTACTTC CASSRLSTSDEQYF